Here is one TCR beta chain with its context. There is no known antigen for this receptor. Base qualities are not at hand, and no much larger clone is one base apart. The library was produced with the immunoSEQ multiplex PCR assay. The original methods were these. To diagnose cytomegalovirus status from the catalog of TCR beta chain sequences, a statistical classification framework was built. Drawn from immuneACCESS, this table holds only the in-frame rearrangements with V and J called that TCRdb kept. Clones are partly lost; checked studies trace under half to an unresolved V gene and leave the rest unexplained. D and trimming come from the DNA, and the V and J calls and clone size come from that table. This sample holds 100,000 to 130,000 clones; about 85% were observed only once. The ten largest clones take up 3% of the sample. This specimen comes from a study of cytomegalovirus exposure and HLA in healthy donors (dated by TCRdb to about 2017). Some background on the complete study: A later analysis indicated that the 120 validation repertoires were generated on the platform also employed for the approximately 700 repertoires of the first cohort. To predict cytomegalovirus infection status, the study brought together high-throughput TCR immunosequencing, statistical association of individual TCRs with disease status, and machine learning. The study aimed to test whether signatures of past pathogen exposure could be identified by cataloging public T cell receptors. A separate validation cohort of 100 to 150 different subjects was used in addition to the roughly 670-subject first cohort.

Separate from the roughly 660-subject first cohort, the validation cohort of roughly 120 subjects was the group to which the donors belonged. Overall results and qualifications from the work: The study listed approximately 150 TCR beta chains as associated with cytomegalovirus. Across donors, most TCR sequences were observed very rarely, whereas some public TCRs were present in many individuals. In vitro tests confirmed that three of the cytomegalovirus-associated TCR beta chains recognize cytomegalovirus antigens. Cytomegalovirus status was reported to be diagnosed by the classifier with high specificity and sensitivity in both the original and validation cohorts. A later analysis found that TCRs clustered in the first cohort also tended to co-occur in the 100 to 150 validation repertoires, with more than 90% of cluster scores above 0. The authors suggested that the approach could potentially be extended to other disease states and immunological phenotypes. The validation cohort had no HLA typing available for a later analysis, so co-occurrence within that cohort was assessed over all 120 or so repertoires.

V loses 3 bases, J loses 9 bases, and the germline ends lie 15 bases apart. Reading the germline V gene gives CDR1 KGHSH and CDR2 LQKENI. From cysteine to phenylalanine, the CDR3 is 14 amino acids long. Of the read, only the CDR3 DNA is kept; its 42 bases are in frame from base 1. The receptor was derived from a woman between 18 and 30 years old in good health and CMV-seronegative. The sequence is built from TRBV18 and TRBJ2-4; a tentative D call is TRBD2 (5 bases match). The sequencing sample was made of PBMCs. The CDR3 has the sequence CASSPAGERGIQYF. The DNA is TGTGCCAGCTCACCGGCCGGGGAACGGGGCATTCAGTACTTC.